The 14 T cell receptor beta chains listed next were all sequenced from one sample in a study of cytomegalovirus exposure and HLA in healthy donors. PCR used 60 Vbeta primers and 13 Jbeta primers. This table comes from immunoSEQ multiplex PCR, and its TCRdb copy is limited to in-frame clones, with some not included. The sample yields 95,000 to 150,000 clones, 81% seen once. The material sequenced was PBMCs. All receptors come from a man between 18 and 35 years old in good health and CMV-seropositive.

This sequence joins TRBV10-2 and TRBJ2-7; 9 nucleotides line up with TRBD2. Trimming took 5 bases from V and 3 from J; bases not matched to a gene: 5. CDR3 length: 14 residues. The germline CDR1 and CDR2 sequences are WSHSY and SAAADI. CDR3 in amino acids: CASSQSSGIYEQYF. CDR3 sequence (DNA): TGCGCCAGCAGTCAATCTAGCGGGATCTACGAGCAGTACTTC.

The rearrangement uses TRBV2 and TRBJ2-5; 7 bases are a match to TRBD2. There are 15 residues in the CDR3. Germline CDR1 and CDR2: SNHLY and FYNNEI. V shed 6 bases and J 1 base; nucleotides not matched to a gene: 8. CDR3 loop: CASRGLLNTQETQYF. CDR3 in DNA: TGTGCCAGCAGGGGACTACTAAATACCCAAGAGACCCAGTACTTC.

The V gene is TRBV6-6, the J gene TRBJ1-1, with D possibly being TRBD1 (6 bases). Trimming pared 6 bases from V and 6 bases from J, leaving 17 bases between. The CDR3 is 14 residues long. CDR1 MNHNY and CDR2 SVGAGI come from the germline V gene (reference sequence). The CDR3 DNA follows: TGTGCCAGCAGAACGACAGGCTGGTTGCCTGAAGCTTTCTTT. Amino acids: CASRTTGWLPEAFF.

This chain connects TRBV6-5 to TRBJ1-1, with a possible D match to TRBD1 (6 bases). Germline CDR1 MNHEY, CDR2 SVGAGI. The CDR3 has 14 amino acids. The V end lost 6 bases, the J end lost 5 bases, and 16 bases lay between the germline ends. The CDR3 loop is CASRGGGGRTEAFF. DNA for the CDR3: TGTGCCAGCAGGGGGGGAGGGGGGCGAACTGAAGCTTTCTTT.

This clone is a singleton in its sample. The chain carries TRBV7-2 and TRBJ2-6; tentatively, D is TRBD1 (6 bases). The V gene lost 10 bases and the J gene lost 8 bases, with 15 bases spanning the gap. The CDR3 runs 13 residues. The germline CDR1 and CDR2 sequences are SGHTA and FQGNSA. CDR3 sequence: CATRNRVPNVLTF. The CDR3 DNA is TGTGCCACCCGTAACAGGGTCCCCAACGTCCTGACTTTC.

The CDR3: CASSESGLEQYF. The CDR3 nucleotides read TGTGCCAGCAGTGAATCTGGCTTAGAGCAGTACTTC. This chain uses TRBV2 with TRBJ2-7; D is ambiguous. The CDR3 is 12 amino acids. Trimming cost V 2 bases and J 7 bases, with 9 bases left between them. Germline V CDR1 and CDR2: SNHLY, FYNNEI.

This chain links TRBV4-3 with TRBJ2-6, with TRBD1 identical over 8 bases. There are 19 residues in the CDR3. The germline CDR1 and CDR2 sequences are LGHNA and YSLEER. Losses at the gene ends were 1 base for V and 4 bases for J; bases not matched to a gene: 12. DNA of the CDR3: TGCGCCAGCAGCCAAGTTGGTCGCAGGGGGCCTGGGGGGGCCAACGTCCTGACTTTC. Amino acid sequence: CASSQVGRRGPGGANVLTF.

This chain uses TRBV7-2 with TRBJ2-1; 9 bases line up with TRBD2. The germline V gene encodes CDR1 SGHTA and CDR2 FQGNSA. The CDR3 length is 16 residues. V was clipped by 2 bases and J by 3 bases; unmatched bases: 5. Here the CDR3 reads CASSLRGLANYNEQFF. The CDR3 DNA reads TGTGCCAGCAGCTTACGAGGACTAGCGAACTACAATGAGCAGTTCTTC.

This clone was seen a few times. The CDR3 sequence: CASGAAGLGYTF. CDR3 in DNA: TGCGCCAGTGGGGCGGCAGGCCTAGGCTACACCTTC. The rearrangement uses TRBV5-1 and TRBJ1-2, with D perhaps TRBD1 (5 bases). The CDR3 totals 12 residues. Germline CDR1 is SGHRS and CDR2 is YFSETQ. Trimming took off 8 bases at V and 8 bases at J, with 16 bases between the two ends.

This chain links TRBV5-1 with TRBJ2-5; weak D call: TRBD2 (6 bases). The J call could be wrong; TRBJ2-7 is a better fit for the DNA end. The CDR3 runs 14 residues. Germline loops: CDR1 SGHRS, CDR2 YFSETQ. CDR3 amino acids: CASSLLQGGDEQYF. The CDR3 nucleotides read TGCGCCAGCAGCTTGTTGCAGGGAGGTGACGAGCAGTACTTC.

The rearrangement uses TRBV27 and TRBJ1-4, with 7 bases identical to TRBD1. The V segment lost 3 bases and the J segment 7 bases; nucleotides outside the gene matches: 14. Germline V lookup: CDR1 MNHEY, CDR2 SMNVEV (reference sequence). The CDR3 contains 17 residues. CDR3 DNA sequence: TGTGCCAGCAGTTTCGCGCCGACCGGGGACAGAAGTGAAAAACTGTTTTTT. Encoded protein: CASSFAPTGDRSEKLFF. Together with reference TRBV27 and TRBJ1-4, the CDR3 gives the full variable domain: EAQVTQNPRYLITVTGKKLTVTCSQNMNHEYMSWYRQDPGLGLRQIYYSMNVEVTDKGDVPEGYKVSRKEKRNFPLILESPSPNQTSLYFCASSFAPTGDRSEKLFFGSGTQLSVL.

V usage is TRBV11-2 and J usage is TRBJ2-7, with 8 bases that match TRBD2. V gave up 2 bases and J gave up 6 bases; unmatched junction bases: 12. Germline V gene data show CDR1 as SGHAT and CDR2 as FQNNGV. The CDR3 runs to 16 residues. CDR3 in amino acids: CASSLITGAGEVEQYF. CDR3 bases: TGTGCCAGCAGCTTAATCACCGGAGCGGGAGAGGTCGAGCAGTACTTC. The full variable domain, completed using reference TRBV11-2 and TRBJ2-7, is EAGVAQSPRYKIIEKRQSVAFWCNPISGHATLYWYQQILGQGPKLLIQFQNNGVVDDSQLPKDRFSAERLKGVDSTLKIQPAKLEDSAVYLCASSLITGAGEVEQYFGPGTRLTVT.

CDR3 protein: CSVTRTEGYGYTF. The DNA of the CDR3 is TGCAGCGTTACTAGGACAGAAGGCTATGGCTACACCTTC. This chain connects TRBV29-1 to TRBJ1-2, with D possibly being TRBD1 (6 bases). Germline V lookup: CDR1 SQVTM, CDR2 ANQGSEA. The CDR3 loop spans 13 amino acids. V was shortened by 5 bases and J by 4 bases, with 14 bases between the two germline ends.

The V and J genes are TRBV30 and TRBJ1-4; no reliable D call. Trimming cost V 0 bases and J 6 bases, with 17 bases left between them. Germline assignment: CDR1 GTSNPN and CDR2 SVGIG (reference sequence). This CDR3 spans 16 amino acids. The CDR3 nucleotides read TGTGCCTGGAGTGTAGCATATAGGGAGGATTATGAAAAACTGTTTTTT. Its protein is CAWSVAYREDYEKLFF.